This record covers a single T cell receptor (beta chain). Its antigen remains unidentified. At one boundary the junction diverges from the germline segment, which might be a read error. Healthy Caucasian individuals from Russia aged 6 to 90 served as donors. This record belongs to a study of blood T cells in healthy people across ages. Broader study findings: As naive T cell percentage varied, TCR beta diversity correlated strongly with it.

Primers used in a second PCR of roughly 6 to 12 cycles were a sample-barcoded 5' primer and a J-beta primer mix. TCRdb analysed the 5' RACE reads with MiXCR anew, one entry per CDR3 protein. Of roughly 830,000 distinct CDR3 sequences listed, 62% are singletons. This CDR3 contains 13 residues. From germline, CDR1 is ENHRY and CDR2 SYGVKD. The clonotype was recovered from a man aged 30 to 45 in good health. V and J are TRBV10-3 and TRBJ2-3; 10 bases align to TRBD1. The material sequenced was blood. The CDR3 DNA reads as TGTGCCATCAGTGACGGACAGGGGGATACGCGGTATTTT. The encoded protein is CAISDGQGDTRYF.